This TCR beta chain was observed in a study of CD8+ T cells in alopecia areata (dated by TCRdb to 2016 to 2019). About the full investigation: Treated patients were enrolled in an open-label pilot trial of oral tofacitinib at 5 to 10 mg twice daily for moderate-to-severe alopecia areata. Patients stayed on tofacitinib for 6 to 18 months and then had 6 months of follow-up off drug so that delayed response and recurrence could be assessed. On the human side, TCRbeta sequencing was run on scalp tissue and on sorted CD4+ and CD8+ peripheral blood T cells from healthy controls and from alopecia areata patients with either patchy or totalis/universalis disease. TCRbeta CDR3 regions were amplified by immunoSEQ multiplex PCR with 35 Vbeta forward and 13 Jbeta reverse primers. Clonality in the scalp was compared among normal scalp (n=4), patchy alopecia areata scalp (n=8), and alopecia totalis/universalis scalp (n=8). RNA was extracted with the PAXgene miRNA kit for fixed scalp, the miRNeasy kit for PBMCs, and the RNeasy kit for mouse skin. Patients on tofacitinib were biopsied at baseline and after 4 and 24 weeks of treatment, and several of the patients also had a later scalp biopsy. High-throughput TCRbeta sequencing was used to examine T cell clonal expansion in alopecia areata in both the C3H/HeJ mouse model and human patients. Study-wide findings and limitations: Compared with mice, TCR sequences shared between patients were less clear, possibly partly because of HLA diversity across the patient population. Higher clonality and more expanded CD8+ clones were observed in lesional scalp than in normal scalp, particularly in alopecia totalis/universalis, a finding suggestive of antigenic drive. Resident alphabeta T cells in normal human skin are also sequenced, complicating scalp TCR repertoire analysis, unlike mouse skin dominated by gammadelta T cells.

Libraries were built with the immunoSEQ multiplex PCR assay. To provide template for TCR sequencing, every sample had RNA extracted and reverse transcribed into cDNA. First-strand cDNA was synthesized with SuperScript III using a 2:1 mix of oligo-dT and random hexamers. Amplification bias was assessed with a synthetic immune receptor repertoire, and residual bias was removed computationally. The authors' analysis ran thus. Raw reads were preprocessed to remove errors, and CDR3 was defined according to IMGT conventions as the region from the conserved cysteine to phenylalanine. Clonality was calculated as 1 minus Shannon entropy normalized by log2 of the number of productive unique TCRs. Whether each scalp clone was CD4 or CD8 was inferred by checking scalp TCRbeta sequences against the CD4 and CD8 repertoires from sorted blood. TCRdb limited this immuneACCESS table to in-frame rearrangements with V and J called. A share of clones is missing; checked studies link under half to unresolved V genes, and the rest is unexplained. D and trimming come from the DNA, and the V and J calls and clone size come from that table. The sample has roughly 250,000 clones on record, under 80% of them singletons. 1.2% of the sample is held by the ten biggest clonotypes.

Comments on this clone: The antigen it binds to is not known. Per-base qualities were not stored, and no clone one base away is much larger.

The time point label on this specimen signifies: baseline before oral tofacitinib. From alopecia areata patients, peripheral blood was collected along with lesional scalp punch biopsies. PBMCs were isolated by density centrifugation and stained for CD3, CD4 and CD8, and CD4+ and CD8+ T cells were sorted on a FACSAria. Counted from cysteine to phenylalanine, this CDR3 has 14 amino acids. Only the CDR3 portion is preserved as DNA: 42 bases, with reading frame beginning at the first base. Between the V and J ends, shortened by 3 bases and 2 bases respectively, the junction contains 10 bases. Reading the germline V gene gives CDR1 SGHVS and CDR2 FQNEAQ.

Sequences were derived from CD4+ T cells sorted from blood, sampled at week 0. The receptor chain draws on TRBV7-8 and TRBJ1-1; the D gene is not confidently resolved. This clonotype was obtained from a human donor with alopecia areata. The CDR3 region reads CASSFGRGNTEAFF. DNA sequence: TGTGCCAGCAGCTTCGGACGGGGAAACACTGAAGCTTTCTTT.